Included here is one T cell receptor beta chain sequence, with context. This record belongs to a study of T cells in Graves' hyperthyroidism and ophthalmopathy. TCR beta CDR3 regions were amplified from RNA transcripts. A set of HTBI primers served as the primers for a first-round RT-PCR of the TCR CDR3. TCRdb reprocessed the multiplex PCR reads with MiXCR, giving one entry per CDR3 protein. Of hundreds of thousands of distinct CDR3 sequences in the sample, approximately 15% were seen once. Not enrolled were patients with uncontrolled infection, other autoimmune disease, pregnancy or lactation. Germline CDR1 is SGHDN and CDR2 is FVKESK. This CDR3 has 14 residues. The V gene end was trimmed by 5 bases and the J gene end by 7 bases; junction bases not matched to a gene: 9.

This clonotype originated in a young woman with Graves' hyperthyroidism. The gene calls are TRBV14 and TRBJ1-1; 8 bases are shared with TRBD1. The sample taken for sequencing was blood. Here the CDR3 DNA reads TGTGCCAGCAGCTCCCAGGACAGGGTAGATGAAGCTTTCTTT. It translates to CASSSQDRVDEAFF.